This T cell receptor beta chain appears in the sequencing data of a study of memory CD4+ T cells and cytomegalovirus serostatus (dated by TCRdb to between 2018 and 2021). In terms of the full investigation: The roughly 33 healthy Belgian adults in the cohort included 9 who were CMV seropositive and approximately 24 who were CMV seronegative. To replicate a published TCR-based CMV serostatus classifier, the researchers sequenced the CD4+ memory TCRbeta repertoires of a Belgian cohort whose cytomegalovirus serostatus was known. Overall results and qualifications from the work: Of 170 or so previously reported CMV-associated TCRbeta sequences, around 70 appeared in the CD4+ memory repertoires, each in one to five individuals. Only CD4+CD45RO+ memory cells were sequenced, in contrast to the original study, in which naive and memory CD4+ and CD8+ populations were covered. Results were interpreted as suggesting that the CMV-associated TCR signature is largely present in the CD4+ memory repertoire. On the Belgian cohort, the classifier built on the original framework reached a median bootstrapped AUC of about 0.95, with a 95% CI of 0.76-1.00. For CMV serostatus prediction, a median bootstrapped AUC of about 0.94 was reached with the original framework, and a median bootstrapped AUC of about 0.9 was reached with a US-trained random forest.

Genomic DNA was extracted from sorted cells with the Quick-DNA Microprep Kit. TCRbeta DNA was amplified with the immunoSEQ hsTCRbeta kit following the manufacturer's protocol. An Illumina MiSeq instrument was used to sequence the TCRbeta libraries. Processing in the source paper ran as follows. After out-of-frame sequences were removed, some 2 million distinct TCRbeta sequences remained, averaging about 66,813 per individual. Each individual was scored by the count of about 150 previously reported CMV-associated TCRbeta sequences and the total productive distinct TCRbeta count. A beta-binomial model was reimplemented in Python, and scikit-learn random forests with default parameters were trained on data from the US cohort. Classifier performance on the Belgian cohort was summarized as median AUC with percentile confidence intervals over 10,000 bootstrap iterations. Not all clones reach the TCRdb copy of this immuneACCESS table, which keeps in-frame sequences only. Checked studies attribute under half of the gap to unresolved V genes and leave the rest unexplained. That table is the source of V, J and clone size, and D and trimming were worked out from the DNA. The sample data list approximately 51,000 clones, and roughly 74% of these were observed just once. The ten largest account for more than 0.95% of the sample.

A FACSAria II was used to sort memory CD4+ T cells, defined as single viable CD3+CD4+CD8-CD45RO+ cells. To determine CMV serostatus, a Roche Elecsys assay was used that detects serum IgG against CMV pp150, pp28, p38 and p52. Once the samples were thawed, total CD4+ T cells were enriched through positive selection using CD4 magnetic microbeads. The samples came from a separate study whose specific focus was interrogating the CD4+ T cell memory repertoire. Peripheral blood mononuclear cells were isolated and cryopreserved following standard operating procedures; serum was stored at -80 °C. Staining used CD3-PerCP (BW264/56), CD4-APC (RPA-T4), CD45RO-PE (UCHT1) and CD8-Pacific Orange (3B5) antibodies, with Sytox blue excluding non-viable cells. For this clone: The antigen it recognizes is unknown. Base qualities were left out, and no much larger clone turns up one base away.

The TCR sequence derives from an adult in good health and CMV-seropositive. Sequenced material: memory CD4+ T cells from blood.

The base sequence is TGTGCCAGCAGTTTCAACAGGGGAGGGGGCTACACCTTC. Translated, it gives CASSFNRGGGYTF. The rearranged segments are TRBV6-5 and TRBJ1-2; a stretch of 7 junction bases matches TRBD1. From the cysteine up to the phenylalanine, the CDR3 has a length of 13 residues. The kept DNA is CDR3 alone, 39 bases in frame from the first base. Trimming leaves V shorter by 4 bases and J shorter by 8 bases, with the junction holding 7 bases beyond the gene matches. Reading the germline V gene gives CDR1 MNHEY and CDR2 SVGAGI.